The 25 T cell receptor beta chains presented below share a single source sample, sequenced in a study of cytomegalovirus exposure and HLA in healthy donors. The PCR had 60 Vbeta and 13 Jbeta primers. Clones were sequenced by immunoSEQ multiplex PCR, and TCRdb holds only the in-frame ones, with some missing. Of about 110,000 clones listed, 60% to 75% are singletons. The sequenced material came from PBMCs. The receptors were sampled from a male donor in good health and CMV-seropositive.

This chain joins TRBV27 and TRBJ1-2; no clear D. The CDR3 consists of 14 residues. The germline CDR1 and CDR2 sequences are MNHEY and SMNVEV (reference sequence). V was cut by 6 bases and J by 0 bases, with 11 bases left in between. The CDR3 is CASRSGGPNYGYTF. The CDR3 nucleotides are TGTGCCAGCAGGTCGGGAGGGCCTAACTATGGCTACACCTTC.

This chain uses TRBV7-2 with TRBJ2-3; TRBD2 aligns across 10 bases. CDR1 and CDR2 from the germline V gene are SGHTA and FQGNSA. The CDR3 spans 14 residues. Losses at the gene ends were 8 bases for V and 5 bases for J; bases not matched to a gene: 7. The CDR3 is CASVSGGARDTQYF. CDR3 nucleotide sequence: TGTGCCAGCGTCAGCGGGGGGGCCCGAGATACGCAGTATTTT.

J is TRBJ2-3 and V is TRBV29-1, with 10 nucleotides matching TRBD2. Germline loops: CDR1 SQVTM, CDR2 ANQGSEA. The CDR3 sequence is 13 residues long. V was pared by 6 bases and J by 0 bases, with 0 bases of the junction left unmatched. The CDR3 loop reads CSVLAGSTDTQYF. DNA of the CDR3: TGCAGCGTACTAGCGGGGAGCACAGATACGCAGTATTTT.

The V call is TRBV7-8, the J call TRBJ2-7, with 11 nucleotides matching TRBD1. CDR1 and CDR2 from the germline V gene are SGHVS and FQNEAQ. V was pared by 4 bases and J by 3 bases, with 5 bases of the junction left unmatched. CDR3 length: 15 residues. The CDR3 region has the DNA TGTGCCAGCAGCTCGTCGGGACAGGGGGGCTACGAGCAGTACTTC. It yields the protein CASSSSGQGGYEQYF.

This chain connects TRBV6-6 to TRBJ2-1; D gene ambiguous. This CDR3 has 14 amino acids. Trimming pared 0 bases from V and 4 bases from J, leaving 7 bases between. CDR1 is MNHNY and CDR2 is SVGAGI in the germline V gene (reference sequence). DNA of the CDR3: TGTGCCAGCAGTTACTCCGGCAGGTACAATGAGCAGTTCTTC. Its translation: CASSYSGRYNEQFF.

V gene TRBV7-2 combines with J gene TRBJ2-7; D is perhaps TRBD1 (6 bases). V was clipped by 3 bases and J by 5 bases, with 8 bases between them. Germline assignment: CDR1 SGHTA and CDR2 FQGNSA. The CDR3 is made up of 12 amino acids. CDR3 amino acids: CASSLWGHEQYF. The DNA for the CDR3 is TGTGCCAGCAGCTTGTGGGGGCACGAGCAGTACTTC.

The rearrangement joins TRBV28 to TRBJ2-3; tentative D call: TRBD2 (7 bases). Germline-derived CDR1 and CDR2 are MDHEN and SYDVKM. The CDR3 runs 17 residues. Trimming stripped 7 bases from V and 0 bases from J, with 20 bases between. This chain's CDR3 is CASMVAGAISSTDTQYF. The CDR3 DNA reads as TGTGCCAGCATGGTTGCGGGGGCCATTTCTAGCACAGATACGCAGTATTTT.

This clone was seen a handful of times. The CDR3: CASSPRTGSDYEQYF. The CDR3 DNA reads as TGTGCCAGCTCACCACGGACAGGGTCGGACTACGAGCAGTACTTC. The chain combines TRBV18 with TRBJ2-7; 8 bases are a match to TRBD1. V shed 1 base and J 3 bases; nucleotides not matched to a gene: 5. This CDR3 contains 15 residues. Germline CDR1 is KGHSH and CDR2 is LQKENI.

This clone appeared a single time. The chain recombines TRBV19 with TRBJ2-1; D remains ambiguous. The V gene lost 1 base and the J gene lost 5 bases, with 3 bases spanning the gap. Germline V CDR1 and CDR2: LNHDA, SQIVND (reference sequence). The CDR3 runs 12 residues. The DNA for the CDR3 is TGTGCCAGTAGTATAGGTAACAATGAGCAGTTCTTC. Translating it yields CASSIGNNEQFF.

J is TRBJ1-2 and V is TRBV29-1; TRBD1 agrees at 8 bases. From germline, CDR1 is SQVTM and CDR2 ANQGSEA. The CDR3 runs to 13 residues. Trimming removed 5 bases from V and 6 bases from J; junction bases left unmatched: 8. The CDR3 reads CSVRYQGANGYTF. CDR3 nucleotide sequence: TGCAGCGTTCGTTACCAGGGGGCCAATGGCTACACCTTC.

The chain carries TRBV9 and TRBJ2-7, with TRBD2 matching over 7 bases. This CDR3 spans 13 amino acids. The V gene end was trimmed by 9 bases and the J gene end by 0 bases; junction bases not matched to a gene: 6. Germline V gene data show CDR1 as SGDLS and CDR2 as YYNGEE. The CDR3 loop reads CANPSGSSYEQYF. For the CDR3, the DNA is TGTGCCAACCCTAGCGGAAGCTCCTACGAGCAGTACTTC.

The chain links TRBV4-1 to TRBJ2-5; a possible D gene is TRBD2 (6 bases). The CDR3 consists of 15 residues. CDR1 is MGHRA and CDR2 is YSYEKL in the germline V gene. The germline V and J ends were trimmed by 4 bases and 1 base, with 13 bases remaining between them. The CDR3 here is CASSRGGTPQETQYF. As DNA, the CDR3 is TGCGCCAGCAGCCGCGGCGGGACTCCCCAAGAGACCCAGTACTTC.

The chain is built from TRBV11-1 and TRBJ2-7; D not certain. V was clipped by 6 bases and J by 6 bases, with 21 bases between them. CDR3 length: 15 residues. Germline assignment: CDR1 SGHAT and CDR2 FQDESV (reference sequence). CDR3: CASRTTGSSHSEQYF. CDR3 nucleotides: TGTGCCAGCAGAACCACCGGGTCCTCTCACTCCGAGCAGTACTTC.

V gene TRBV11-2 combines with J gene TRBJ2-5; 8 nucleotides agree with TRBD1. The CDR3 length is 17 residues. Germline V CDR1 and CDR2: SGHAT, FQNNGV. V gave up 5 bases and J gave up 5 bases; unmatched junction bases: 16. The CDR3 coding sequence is TGTGCCAGCAGCGGAGGACAGGGCATTTCGGCGGGGGAGACCCAGTACTTC. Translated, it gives CASSGGQGISAGETQYF.

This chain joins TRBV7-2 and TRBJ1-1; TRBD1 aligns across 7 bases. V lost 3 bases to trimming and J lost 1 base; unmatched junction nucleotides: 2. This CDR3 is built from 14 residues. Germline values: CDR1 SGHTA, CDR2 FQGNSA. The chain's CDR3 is CASSFYRGNTEAFF. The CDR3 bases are TGTGCCAGCAGCTTTTACAGGGGGAACACTGAAGCTTTCTTT.

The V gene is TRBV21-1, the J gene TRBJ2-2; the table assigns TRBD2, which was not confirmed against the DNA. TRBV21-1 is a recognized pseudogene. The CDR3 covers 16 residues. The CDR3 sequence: CASSKGSGEYTGELFF. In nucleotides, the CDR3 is TGTGCCAGCAGCAAAGGTAGCGGGGAATACACCGGGGAGCTGTTTTTT.

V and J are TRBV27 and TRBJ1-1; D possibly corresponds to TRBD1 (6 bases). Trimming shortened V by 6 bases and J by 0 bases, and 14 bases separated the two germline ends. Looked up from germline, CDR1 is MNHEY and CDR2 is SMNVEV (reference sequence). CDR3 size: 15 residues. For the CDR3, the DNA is TGTGCCAGCAGAACTTTCGGACAGTTGAACACTGAAGCTTTCTTT. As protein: CASRTFGQLNTEAFF.

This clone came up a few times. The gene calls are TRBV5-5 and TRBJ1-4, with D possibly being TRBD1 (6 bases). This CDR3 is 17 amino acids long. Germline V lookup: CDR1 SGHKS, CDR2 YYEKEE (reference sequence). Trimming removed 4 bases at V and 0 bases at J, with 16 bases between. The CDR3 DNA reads TGTGCCAGCAGCAAAGCGACAGGCATTGCAACTAATGAAAAACTGTTTTTT. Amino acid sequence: CASSKATGIATNEKLFF.

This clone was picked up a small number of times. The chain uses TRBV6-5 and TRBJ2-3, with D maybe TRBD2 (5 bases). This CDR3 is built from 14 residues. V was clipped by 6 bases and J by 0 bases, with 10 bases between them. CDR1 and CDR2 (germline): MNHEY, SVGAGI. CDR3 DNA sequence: TGTGCCAGCAGGCCGGGGATCAGCACAGATACGCAGTATTTT. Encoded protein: CASRPGISTDTQYF.

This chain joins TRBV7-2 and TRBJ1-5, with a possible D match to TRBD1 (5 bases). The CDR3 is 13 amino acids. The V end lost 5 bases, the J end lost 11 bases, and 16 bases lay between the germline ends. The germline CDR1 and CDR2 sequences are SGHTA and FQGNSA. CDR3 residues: CASSQGGSTAQHF. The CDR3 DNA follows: TGTGCCAGCAGCCAGGGCGGAAGCACGGCCCAGCATTTT.

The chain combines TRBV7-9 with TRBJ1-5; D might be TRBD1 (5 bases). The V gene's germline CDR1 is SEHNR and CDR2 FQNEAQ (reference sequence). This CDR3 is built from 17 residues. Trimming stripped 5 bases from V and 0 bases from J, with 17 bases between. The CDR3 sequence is CASSPSWGDYSNQPQHF. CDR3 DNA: TGTGCCAGCAGCCCCTCCTGGGGGGATTATAGCAATCAGCCCCAGCATTTT.

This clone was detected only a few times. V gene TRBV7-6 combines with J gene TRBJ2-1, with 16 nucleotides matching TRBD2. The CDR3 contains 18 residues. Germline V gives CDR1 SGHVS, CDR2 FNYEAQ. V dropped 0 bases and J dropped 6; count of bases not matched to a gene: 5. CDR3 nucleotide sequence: TGTGCCAGCAGCTTAGCGGGACTAGCGGGGGGGCTTGGCAATGAGCAGTTCTTC. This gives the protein CASSLAGLAGGLGNEQFF.

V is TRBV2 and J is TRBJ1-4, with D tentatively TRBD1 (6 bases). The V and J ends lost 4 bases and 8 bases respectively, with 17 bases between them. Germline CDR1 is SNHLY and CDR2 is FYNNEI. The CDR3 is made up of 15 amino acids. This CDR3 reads CASSGTGRGSEKLFF. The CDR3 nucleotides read TGTGCCAGCAGTGGAACAGGGAGGGGGTCCGAAAAACTGTTTTTT.

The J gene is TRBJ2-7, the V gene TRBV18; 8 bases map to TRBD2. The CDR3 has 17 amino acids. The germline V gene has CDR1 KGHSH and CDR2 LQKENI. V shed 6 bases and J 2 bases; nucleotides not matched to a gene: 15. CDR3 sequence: CASSQDSRGGRTYEQYF. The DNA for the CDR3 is TGTGCCAGCTCCCAAGACAGTCGGGGGGGTCGGACCTACGAGCAGTACTTC.

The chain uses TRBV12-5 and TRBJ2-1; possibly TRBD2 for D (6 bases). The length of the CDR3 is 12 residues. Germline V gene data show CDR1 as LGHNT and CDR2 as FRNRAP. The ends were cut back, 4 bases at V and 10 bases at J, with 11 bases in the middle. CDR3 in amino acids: CASGSGGREQFF. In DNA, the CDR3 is TGTGCTAGTGGTTCCGGTGGGAGGGAGCAGTTCTTC.